The 17 T cell receptor beta chains below all came from one sample that was sequenced in a study of a mutant IDH1 vaccine in newly diagnosed glioma. The time point was: baseline, week 1 (first vaccination visit). Described treatment: pre-vaccination baseline after standard-of-care therapy. Assay: immunoSEQ multiplex PCR; the TCRdb copy retains only in-frame clones and omits some. The repertoire holds some 60,000 clones, with more than 85% as singletons. This specimen was PBMCs, taken from a glioma patient treated with radiotherapy, temozolomide or both. The origin of the receptors is a man over 45 with glioma.

The chain links TRBV28 to TRBJ2-3, with 7 bases identical to TRBD2. With 11 bases clipped from V and 7 bases from J, the junction kept 9 bases outside the gene matches. This CDR3 is built from 12 residues. Per the germline V gene, CDR1 is MDHEN and CDR2 is SYDVKM. In nucleotides, the CDR3 is TGTGCCGTGGGGGGGGATCGCAATACGCAGTATTTT. This sequence encodes CAVGGDRNTQYF.

The chain recombines TRBV4-3 with TRBJ2-7; 10 positions match TRBD1. The CDR3 has 16 amino acids. J lost 4 bases, V lost 0 bases, and 6 bases had no gene match. Germline-derived CDR1 and CDR2 are LGHNA and YSLEER. Written as DNA, the CDR3 is TGCGCCAGCAGCCAAGAGACAGGGGGCGGGGGGTACGAGCAGTACTTC. It yields the protein CASSQETGGGGYEQYF.

V usage is TRBV7-6 and J usage is TRBJ2-5, with D unresolved. CDR1 is SGHVS, CDR2 FNYEAQ, per germline. The ends were cut back, 5 bases at V and 1 base at J, with 11 bases in the middle. The CDR3 consists of 14 residues. This CDR3 reads CASSPRTGQETQYF. DNA for the CDR3: TGTGCCAGCAGCCCACGGACGGGCCAAGAGACCCAGTACTTC.

This chain uses TRBV27 with TRBJ2-1; 11 bases line up with TRBD2. The V gene's germline CDR1 is MNHEY and CDR2 SMNVEV (reference sequence). Unmatched junction bases numbered 3, after V lost 0 bases and J lost 5 bases. CDR3 size: 16 residues. In DNA form, the CDR3 reads TGTGCCAGCAGTTTATCTAGCGGGGGGGCGGACAATGAGCAGTTCTTC. It codes for CASSLSSGGADNEQFF.

This sequence joins TRBV9 and TRBJ2-7, with D tentatively TRBD1 (6 bases). Germline values: CDR1 SGDLS, CDR2 YYNGEE. Trimming pared 3 bases from V and 3 bases from J, leaving 13 bases between. The CDR3 covers 14 residues. DNA of the CDR3: TGTGCCAGCAGCGGACGTACAGGGATCTACGAGCAGTACTTC. Its translation is CASSGRTGIYEQYF. Using reference TRBV9 and TRBJ2-7 for the parts outside the CDR3, the full variable domain is DSGVTQTPKHLITATGQRVTLRCSPRSGDLSVYWYQQSLDQGLQFLIQYYNGEERAKGNILERFSAQQFPDLHSELNLSSLELGDSALYFCASSGRTGIYEQYFGPGTRLTVT.

The chain recombines TRBV7-2 with TRBJ1-3; D gene uncertain. Trimming stripped 2 bases from V and 1 base from J, with 9 bases between. This CDR3 contains 15 residues. Germline V lookup: CDR1 SGHTA, CDR2 FQGNSA. CDR3 sequence reads: CASSLWLGSGNTIYF. For the CDR3, the DNA is TGTGCCAGCAGCTTATGGCTCGGATCTGGAAACACCATATATTTT.

V gene TRBV4-1 combines with J gene TRBJ1-1, with 9 positions matching TRBD1. V gave up 4 bases and J gave up 0 bases; unmatched junction bases: 6. This CDR3 contains 16 residues. CDR1 is MGHRA, CDR2 YSYEKL, per germline. CDR3 amino acids: CASSRGQGTMNTEAFF. The CDR3 nucleotides read TGCGCCAGCAGCCGCGGACAGGGGACAATGAACACTGAAGCTTTCTTT.

As concerns this clone: Distinct nucleotide sequences in the sample also encode this CDR3. The rearrangement links TRBV7-9 to TRBJ1-2, with D possibly matching TRBD1 (5 bases). The CDR3 runs 12 residues. Trimming took off 3 bases at V and 4 bases at J, with 6 bases between the two ends. Germline V gene data show CDR1 as SEHNR and CDR2 as FQNEAQ (reference sequence). CDR3 amino acids: CASSLGGYGYTF. The DNA for the CDR3 is TGTGCCAGCAGCTTGGGGGGCTATGGCTACACCTTC.

This clone was counted once. The chain carries TRBV7-9 and TRBJ1-1; 7 nucleotides agree with TRBD1. Germline assignment: CDR1 SEHNR and CDR2 FQNEAQ (reference sequence). The V gene end was trimmed by 5 bases and the J gene end by 3 bases; junction bases not matched to a gene: 15. This CDR3 region has 17 residues. The CDR3 spells CASSHRQGRVGDTEAFF. The CDR3 DNA reads TGTGCCAGCAGCCACCGACAGGGCCGAGTTGGGGACACTGAAGCTTTCTTT.

This rearrangement joins TRBV27 to TRBJ1-5, with a tentative D call TRBD1 (5 bases). Germline CDR1 reads MNHEY; CDR2 reads SMNVEV (reference sequence). V was pared by 5 bases and J by 9 bases, with 14 bases between. This CDR3 comprises 13 residues. CDR3: CASSVDGGWPQHF. CDR3 nucleotide sequence: TGTGCCAGCAGTGTGGACGGGGGATGGCCCCAGCATTTT.

This chain connects TRBV5-4 to TRBJ2-5; either TRBD1 or TRBD2 may supply D (6 bases each). Germline V lookup: CDR1 SGHNT, CDR2 YYREEE (reference sequence). CDR3 length: 15 residues. The V end was cut by 4 bases, the J end by 5 bases, with 18 bases between. The CDR3: CASSLQGLRGETQYF. The CDR3 DNA reads as TGTGCCAGCAGCCTCCAGGGGCTACGGGGGGAGACCCAGTACTTC.

The chain has TRBV10-3 and TRBJ2-7; 7 bases are a match to TRBD1. The CDR3 spans 12 residues. Germline CDR1 ENHRY, CDR2 SYGVKD. V lost 10 bases, J lost 1 base, and 4 bases stayed unmatched. The CDR3 sequence: CATGQASYEQYF. CDR3 coding DNA: TGTGCCACCGGACAGGCTTCCTACGAGCAGTACTTC.

The chain joins TRBV27 to TRBJ1-5, with 12 positions matching TRBD1. Germline CDR1 MNHEY, CDR2 SMNVEV (reference sequence). The ends lost 2 bases at V and 6 bases at J; junction bases unmatched: 2. The CDR3 is 15 amino acids. The CDR3 sequence: CASSLGTGGIQPQHF. The CDR3 coding sequence is TGTGCCAGCAGTTTAGGGACAGGGGGCATTCAGCCCCAGCATTTT.

This CDR3 reads CASSDGQNSNQPQHF. CDR3 sequence (DNA): TGTGCCAGCAGTGACGGACAGAATAGCAATCAGCCCCAGCATTTT. The V gene is TRBV2, the J gene TRBJ1-5; tentatively, D is TRBD1 (6 bases). From germline, CDR1 is SNHLY and CDR2 FYNNEI. There are 15 residues in the CDR3. Trimming took 3 bases from V and 0 from J, leaving 9 bases between them. Variable domain in full (rest from reference TRBV2 and TRBJ1-5): EPEVTQTPSHQVTQMGQEVILRCVPISNHLYFYWYRQILGQKVEFLVSFYNNEISEKSEIFDDQFSVERPDGSNFTLKIRSTKLEDSAMYFCASSDGQNSNQPQHFGDGTRLSIL.

J is TRBJ1-6 and V is TRBV28; 7 bases map to TRBD1. CDR1 is MDHEN, CDR2 SYDVKM, per germline. With 5 bases clipped from V and 7 bases from J, the junction kept 8 bases outside the gene matches. The CDR3 covers 15 residues. This chain's CDR3 is CASSHRQGRNSPLHF. The DNA of the CDR3 is TGTGCCAGCAGTCACCGACAGGGCCGGAATTCACCCCTCCACTTT.

This clone is a singleton in its sample. J is TRBJ1-2 and V is TRBV10-2, with 7 bases that match TRBD1. The CDR3 loop spans 12 amino acids. V lost 7 bases and J lost 4; bases outside the gene matches: 3. Germline lookup yields CDR1 WSHSY and CDR2 SAAADI. The chain's CDR3 is CASMRDSYGYTF. The CDR3 nucleotides read TGCGCCAGCATGAGGGACAGCTATGGCTACACCTTC.

The chain combines TRBV10-1 with TRBJ2-7; no definite D call. This CDR3 comprises 13 residues. In germline, CDR1 is WNHNN, CDR2 SYGVQD (reference sequence). V was shortened by 0 bases and J by 6 bases, with 9 bases between the two germline ends. In DNA form, the CDR3 reads TGCGCCAGCAGTGAGTCAGGGTCGGGCGAGCAGTACTTC. Translating it yields CASSESGSGEQYF.